This T cell receptor beta chain stems from a study of OX40 agonist ivuxolimab in advanced cancers. Overall study: Patients with prior anti-PD-1, anti-PD-L1 or anti-CTLA-4 therapy were eligible; 40% had some.

General study points: CD4+ T cells averaged fewer expanded clones than CD8+ T cells.

Produced via immunoSEQ multiplex PCR; TCRdb's table is partial and in-frame only. The sample lists over 85,000 clones, approximately 81% occurring once. Of note for this clone: What it binds is not known.

The sequenced sample was CD4+ or CD8+ T cells sorted from blood, obtained in a trial of the OX40 agonist ivuxolimab. The TCR sequence derives from an adult with an advanced solid tumor such as melanoma, head and neck, liver or kidney cancer.

CDR3 residues: CASSYTYSNQPQHF. CDR3 nucleotide sequence: TGTGCCAGCAGTTACACTTATAGCAATCAGCCCCAGCATTTT. The J gene is TRBJ1-5, the V gene TRBV6-5; no firm D call. Germline-derived CDR1 and CDR2 are MNHEY and SVGAGI. The CDR3 covers 14 residues. The germline V and J ends were trimmed by 2 bases and 0 bases, with 5 bases remaining between them.